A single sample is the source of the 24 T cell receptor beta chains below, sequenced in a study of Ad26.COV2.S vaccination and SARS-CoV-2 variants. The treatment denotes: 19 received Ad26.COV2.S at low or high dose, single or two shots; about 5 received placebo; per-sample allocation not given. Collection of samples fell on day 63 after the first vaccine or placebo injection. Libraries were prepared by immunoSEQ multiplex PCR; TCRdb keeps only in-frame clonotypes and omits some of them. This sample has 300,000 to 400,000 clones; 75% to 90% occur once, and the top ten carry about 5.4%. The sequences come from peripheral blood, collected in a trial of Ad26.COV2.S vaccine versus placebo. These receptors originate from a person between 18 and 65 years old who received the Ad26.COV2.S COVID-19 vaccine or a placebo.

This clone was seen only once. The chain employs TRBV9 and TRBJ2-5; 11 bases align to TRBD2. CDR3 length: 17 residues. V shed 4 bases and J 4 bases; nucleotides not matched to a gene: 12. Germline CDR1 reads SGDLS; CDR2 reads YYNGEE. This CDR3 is CASSTSAGLAGGETQYF. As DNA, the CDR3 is TGTGCCAGCAGCACCAGCGCCGGGCTAGCGGGAGGAGAGACCCAGTACTTC.

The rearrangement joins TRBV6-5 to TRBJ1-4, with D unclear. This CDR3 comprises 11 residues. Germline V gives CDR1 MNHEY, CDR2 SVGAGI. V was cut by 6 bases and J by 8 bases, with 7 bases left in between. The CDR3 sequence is CASRVLEKLFF. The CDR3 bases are TGTGCCAGCAGGGTCTTGGAAAAACTGTTTTTT.

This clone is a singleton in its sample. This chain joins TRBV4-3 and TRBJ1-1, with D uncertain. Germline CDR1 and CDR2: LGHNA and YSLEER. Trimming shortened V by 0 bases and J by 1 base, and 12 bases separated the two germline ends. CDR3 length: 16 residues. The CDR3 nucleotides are TGCGCCAGCAGCCAAGATCCCACGGAAAGGAACACTGAAGCTTTCTTT. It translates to CASSQDPTERNTEAFF.

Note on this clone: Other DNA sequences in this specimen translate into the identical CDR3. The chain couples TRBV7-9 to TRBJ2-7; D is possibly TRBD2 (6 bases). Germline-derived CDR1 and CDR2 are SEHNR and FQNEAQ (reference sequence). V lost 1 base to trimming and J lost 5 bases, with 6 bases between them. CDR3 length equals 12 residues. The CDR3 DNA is TGTGCCAGCAGCTTAGGGGGGGACGAGCAGTACGTC. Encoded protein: CASSLGGDEQYV.

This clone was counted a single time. In DNA, the CDR3 is TGCGCCAGAGGAAAAAAGGACGGCGCAACAGATACGCAGTATTTT. Translated: CARGKKDGATDTQYF. This chain connects TRBV5-1 to TRBJ2-3; D uncertain. Germline assignment: CDR1 SGHRS and CDR2 YFSETQ. This CDR3 has 15 amino acids. Trimming stripped 8 bases from V and 3 bases from J, with 19 bases between.

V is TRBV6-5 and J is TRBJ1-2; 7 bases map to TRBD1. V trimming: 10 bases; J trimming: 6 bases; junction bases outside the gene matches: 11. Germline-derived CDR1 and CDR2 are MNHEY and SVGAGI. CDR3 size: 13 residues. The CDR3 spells CATGTTGIDGYTF. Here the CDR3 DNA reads TGTGCCACAGGGACGACAGGGATTGATGGCTACACCTTC.

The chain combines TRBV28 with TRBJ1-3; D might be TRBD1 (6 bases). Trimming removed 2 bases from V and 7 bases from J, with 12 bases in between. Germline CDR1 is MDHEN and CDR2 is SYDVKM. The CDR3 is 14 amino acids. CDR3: CASSLPGQLNTIYF. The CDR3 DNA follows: TGTGCCAGCAGTTTACCCGGACAGCTCAACACCATATATTTT.

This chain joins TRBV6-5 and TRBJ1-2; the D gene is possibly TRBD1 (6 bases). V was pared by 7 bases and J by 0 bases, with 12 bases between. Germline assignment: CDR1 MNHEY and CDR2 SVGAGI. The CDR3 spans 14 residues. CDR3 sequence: CASNPGQPNYGYTF. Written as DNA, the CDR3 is TGTGCCAGCAACCCCGGACAGCCTAACTATGGCTACACCTTC.

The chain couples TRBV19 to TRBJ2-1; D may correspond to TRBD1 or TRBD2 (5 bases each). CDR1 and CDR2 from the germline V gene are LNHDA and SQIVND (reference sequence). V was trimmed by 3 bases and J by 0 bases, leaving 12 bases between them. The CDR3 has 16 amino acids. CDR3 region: CASSMWDPRSYNEQFF. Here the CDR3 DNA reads TGTGCCAGTAGTATGTGGGACCCCCGCTCCTACAATGAGCAGTTCTTC. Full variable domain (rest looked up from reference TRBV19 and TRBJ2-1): DGGITQSPKYLFRKEGQNVTLSCEQNLNHDAMYWYRQDPGQGLRLIYYSQIVNDFQKGDIAEGYSVSREKKESFPLTVTSAQKNPTAFYLCASSMWDPRSYNEQFFGPGTRLTVL.

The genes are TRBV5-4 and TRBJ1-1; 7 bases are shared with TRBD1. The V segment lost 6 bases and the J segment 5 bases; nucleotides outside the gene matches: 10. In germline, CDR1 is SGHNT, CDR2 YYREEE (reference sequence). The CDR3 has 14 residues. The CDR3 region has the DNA TGTGCCAGCACCAAAGGTCAGGGGGGGACTGAAGCTTTCTTT. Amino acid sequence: CASTKGQGGTEAFF.

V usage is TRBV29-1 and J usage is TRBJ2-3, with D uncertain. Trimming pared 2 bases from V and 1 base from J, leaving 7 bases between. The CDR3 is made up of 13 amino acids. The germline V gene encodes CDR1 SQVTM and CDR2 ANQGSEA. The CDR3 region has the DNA TGCAGCGTTGAACCCGTCGGCACAGATACGCAGTATTTT. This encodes CSVEPVGTDTQYF.

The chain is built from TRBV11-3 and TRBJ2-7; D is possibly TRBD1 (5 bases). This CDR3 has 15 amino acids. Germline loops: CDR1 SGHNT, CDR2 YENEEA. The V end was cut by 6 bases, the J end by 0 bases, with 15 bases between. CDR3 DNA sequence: TGTGCCAGCAGTCCACGTTTGGGGCCCTCCTACGAGCAGTACGTC. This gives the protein CASSPRLGPSYEQYV.

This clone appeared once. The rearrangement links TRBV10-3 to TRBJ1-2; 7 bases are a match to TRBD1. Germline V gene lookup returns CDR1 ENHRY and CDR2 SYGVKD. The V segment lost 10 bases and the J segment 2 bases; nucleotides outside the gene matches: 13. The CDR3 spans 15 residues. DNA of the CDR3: TGTGCCACTAGGGGGCAGGGGGACTCGAACTATGGCTACACCTTC. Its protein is CATRGQGDSNYGYTF.

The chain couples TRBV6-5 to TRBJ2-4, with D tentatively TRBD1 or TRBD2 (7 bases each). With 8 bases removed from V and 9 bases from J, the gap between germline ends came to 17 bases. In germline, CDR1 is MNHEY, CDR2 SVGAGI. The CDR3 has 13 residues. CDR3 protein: CASETGERGIQYF. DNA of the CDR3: TGTGCCAGCGAAACAGGGGAGCGGGGCATTCAGTACTTC.

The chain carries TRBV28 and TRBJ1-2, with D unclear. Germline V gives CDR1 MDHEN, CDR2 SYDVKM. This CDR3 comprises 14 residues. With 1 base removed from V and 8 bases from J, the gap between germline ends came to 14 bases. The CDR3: CASSLLGSQAGYTF. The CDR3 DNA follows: TGTGCCAGCAGTTTATTGGGTTCTCAGGCGGGCTACACCTTC.

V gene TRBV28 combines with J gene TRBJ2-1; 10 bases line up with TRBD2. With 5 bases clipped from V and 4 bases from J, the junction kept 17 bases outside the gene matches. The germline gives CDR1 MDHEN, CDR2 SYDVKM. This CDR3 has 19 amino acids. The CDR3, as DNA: TGTGCCAGCAGTCCAATCCCTAGCGGGAGAGCGCCGCGTTACAATGAGCAGTTCTTC. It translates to CASSPIPSGRAPRYNEQFF. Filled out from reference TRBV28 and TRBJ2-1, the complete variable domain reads DVKVTQSSRYLVKRTGEKVFLECVQDMDHENMFWYRQDPGLGLRLIYFSYDVKMKEKGDIPEGYSVSREKKERFSLILESASTNQTSMYLCASSPIPSGRAPRYNEQFFGPGTRLTVL.

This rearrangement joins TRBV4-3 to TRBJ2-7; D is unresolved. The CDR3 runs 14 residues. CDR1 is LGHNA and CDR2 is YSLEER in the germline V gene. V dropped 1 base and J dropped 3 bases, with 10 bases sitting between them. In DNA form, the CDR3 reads TGCGCCAGCAGCCAAGTTGGTCCGGGCTACGAGCAGTACTTC. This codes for CASSQVGPGYEQYF.

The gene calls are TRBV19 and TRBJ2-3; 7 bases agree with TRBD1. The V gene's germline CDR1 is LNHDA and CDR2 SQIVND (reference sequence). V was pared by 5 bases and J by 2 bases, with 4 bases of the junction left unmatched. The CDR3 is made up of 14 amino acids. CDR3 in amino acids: CASSPTGTTDTQYF. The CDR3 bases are TGTGCCAGTAGTCCGACAGGGACCACAGATACGCAGTATTTT.

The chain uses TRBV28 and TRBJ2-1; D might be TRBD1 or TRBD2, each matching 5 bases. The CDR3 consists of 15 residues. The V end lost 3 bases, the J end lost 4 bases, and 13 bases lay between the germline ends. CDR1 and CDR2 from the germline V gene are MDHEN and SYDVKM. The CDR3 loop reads CASSFRDGDYNEQFF. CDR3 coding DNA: TGTGCCAGCAGTTTCCGGGACGGCGATTACAATGAGCAGTTCTTC.

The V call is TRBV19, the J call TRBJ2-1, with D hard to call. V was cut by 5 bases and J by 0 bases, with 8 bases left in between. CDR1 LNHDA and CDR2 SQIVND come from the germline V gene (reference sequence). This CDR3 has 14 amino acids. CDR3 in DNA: TGTGCCAGTAGTTTTCAAGCCTCCTACAATGAGCAGTTCTTC. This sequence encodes CASSFQASYNEQFF.

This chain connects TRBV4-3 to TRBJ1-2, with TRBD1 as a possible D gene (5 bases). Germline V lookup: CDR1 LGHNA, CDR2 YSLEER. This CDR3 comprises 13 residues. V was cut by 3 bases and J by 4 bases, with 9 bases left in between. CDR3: CASSHDRSYGYTF. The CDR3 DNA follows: TGCGCCAGCAGCCACGACAGATCCTATGGCTACACCTTC.

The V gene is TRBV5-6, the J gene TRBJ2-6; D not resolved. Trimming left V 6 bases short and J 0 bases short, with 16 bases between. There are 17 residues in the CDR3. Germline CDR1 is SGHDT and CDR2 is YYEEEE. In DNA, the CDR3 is TGTGCCAGCATCTACCGATCCCGTAGCTCTGGGGCCAACGTCCTGACTTTC. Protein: CASIYRSRSSGANVLTF.

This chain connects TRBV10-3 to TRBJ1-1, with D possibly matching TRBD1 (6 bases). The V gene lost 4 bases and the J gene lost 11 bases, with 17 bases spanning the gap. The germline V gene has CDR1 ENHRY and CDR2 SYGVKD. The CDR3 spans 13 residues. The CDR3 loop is CAISGDNLAVAFF. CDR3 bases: TGTGCCATCAGTGGGGACAATCTAGCTGTGGCTTTCTTT.

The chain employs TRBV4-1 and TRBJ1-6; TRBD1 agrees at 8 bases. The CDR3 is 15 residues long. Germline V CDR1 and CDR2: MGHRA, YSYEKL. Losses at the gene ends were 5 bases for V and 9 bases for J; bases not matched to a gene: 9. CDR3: CASSDQGAFASPLHF. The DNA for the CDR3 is TGCGCCAGCAGCGATCAGGGGGCGTTTGCTTCACCCCTCCACTTT.